One and the same sample provided the 8 T cell receptor beta chains below, sequenced in a study of blood T cell repertoires in COVID-19. Assay used: immunoSEQ multiplex PCR; TCRdb lists only in-frame clones, some missing. Seen here are about 120,000 clones, around 85% observed once, and the top ten hold roughly 17%. Source material: peripheral blood. These receptors were collected from a man aged 25-45 years with COVID-19, enrolled during active disease.

The genes are TRBV7-9 and TRBJ1-1; D gene unclear. Germline assignment: CDR1 SEHNR and CDR2 FQNEAQ (reference sequence). The CDR3 runs 12 residues. The V and J ends lost 5 bases and 11 bases respectively, with 15 bases between them. CDR3 coding DNA: TGTGCCAGCAGCCCTTCTGATAGTCCGGCTTTCTTT. Protein sequence: CASSPSDSPAFF.

V gene TRBV30 combines with J gene TRBJ1-3, with TRBD1 as a possible D gene (6 bases). The CDR3 is 15 amino acids. V lost 3 bases to trimming and J lost 3 bases, with 15 bases between them. Germline CDR1 reads GTSNPN; CDR2 reads SVGIG (reference sequence). In DNA, the CDR3 is TGTGCCTGGAGGTGGGCAGGGGAAGGTGGAAACACCATATATTTT. Protein sequence: CAWRWAGEGGNTIYF.

This rearrangement joins TRBV28 to TRBJ1-1; D gene unclear. This CDR3 region has 13 residues. In germline, CDR1 is MDHEN, CDR2 SYDVKM. The V and J ends lost 2 bases and 10 bases respectively, with 14 bases between them. CDR3 loop: CASSLPSFYIAFF. In nucleotides, the CDR3 is TGTGCCAGCAGTTTACCATCTTTTTACATAGCTTTCTTT. Full variable domain (outside the CDR3, taken from reference TRBV28 and TRBJ1-1): DVKVTQSSRYLVKRTGEKVFLECVQDMDHENMFWYRQDPGLGLRLIYFSYDVKMKEKGDIPEGYSVSREKKERFSLILESASTNQTSMYLCASSLPSFYIAFFGQGTRLTVV.

A single count supports this clone. CDR3 sequence reads: CASSSGQGAWGYTF. The CDR3 region has the DNA TGTGCCAGCAGCTCCGGACAGGGGGCATGGGGCTACACCTTC. J is TRBJ1-2 and V is TRBV5-5; 11 bases are a match to TRBD1. The V and J ends lost 3 bases and 8 bases, in that order; junction bases with no gene match: 6. The germline V gene encodes CDR1 SGHKS and CDR2 YYEKEE (reference sequence). The CDR3 totals 14 residues.

This clone was counted only a few times. The chain carries TRBV5-1 and TRBJ1-4; a possible D gene is TRBD1 (6 bases). Per germline, CDR1 SGHRS and CDR2 YFSETQ. Trimming removed 1 base from V and 6 bases from J, with 10 bases in between. This CDR3 spans 14 amino acids. CDR3 region: CASSLRGGDEKLFF. In DNA form, the CDR3 reads TGCGCCAGCAGCTTGAGAGGGGGAGATGAAAAACTGTTTTTT.

The chain employs TRBV5-4 and TRBJ2-2; a weak D match, TRBD2 (6 bases). This CDR3 has 15 residues. V was pared by 4 bases and J by 1 base, with 11 bases between. Germline V gene lookup returns CDR1 SGHNT and CDR2 YYREEE (reference sequence). The CDR3 region has the DNA TGTGCCAGCAGCCCCCTCGGGGGGAACACCGGGGAGCTGTTTTTT. Its translation: CASSPLGGNTGELFF.

This sequence joins TRBV2 and TRBJ1-1; D is ambiguous. V was cut by 5 bases and J by 1 base, with 8 bases left in between. CDR3 size: 13 residues. Germline V gene sequence: CDR1 SNHLY, CDR2 FYNNEI. The CDR3 DNA reads TGTGCCAGCAGTCCAGAGGGGAACACTGAAGCTTTCTTT. Translated: CASSPEGNTEAFF.

This clone occurred once. The chain uses TRBV3-1 (or the pseudogene TRBV3-2) and TRBJ1-2, with 8 bases identical to TRBD1. The germline V gene has CDR1 LGHDT and CDR2 YNNKEL (reference sequence). V was clipped by 4 bases and J by 4 bases; unmatched bases: 8. The CDR3 has 15 residues. The CDR3 here is CASSPRQGYVYGYTF. As DNA, the CDR3 is TGTGCCAGCAGCCCCCGACAGGGGTATGTCTATGGCTACACCTTC.